A single T cell receptor beta chain is shown here with its context. In its sample, this clonotype was seen a few times. Its antigen remains unidentified. No base qualities exist here, and no much larger clone lies one base off it. This specimen belongs to a study of T cells after yellow fever vaccination (dated by TCRdb to between 2018 and 2021). About the study as a whole: Libraries from fractions with low cell numbers were prepared with the SMART-Seq v4 Ultra Low Input RNA kit. To follow T-cell clones before and after primary and booster YFV17D yellow fever vaccination, bulk TCR alpha and beta repertoires were sequenced over time. Two healthy male donors, one aged 18 to 29 and one aged 30 to 40 years, made up the cohort. Blood was collected at multiple timepoints before and after primary and secondary immunization, and bulk PBMC replicates and cell subsets were isolated.

For this chain, trimming is 1 base at the V end and 14 bases at the J end, and the number of junction bases without a gene match is 11. There are 16 amino acids in the CDR3, from cysteine to phenylalanine inclusive. The only DNA kept is the CDR3, 48 bases in frame from the first base. CDR1 and CDR2 were assigned from the germline V gene as MNHEY and SVGAGI. Overall study outcomes, separate from this receptor: The secondary T-cell response was found to be weaker but faster than the primary response, with a peak reached on day 5 rather than on day 15. A small fraction of clonotypes appeared in both the CD4 and CD8 compartments, likely as a result of convergent recombination. The study included only a couple of donors, which limits how far the findings can be generalized. Most clones expanded after primary vaccination were re-detected after the booster (around 96% of CD4 and around 88% of CD8), suggesting broad memory maintenance. FACS-sorted repertoires could contain abundant contaminating clonotypes from the bulk population, so computational filtering was required.

The treatment or condition label on this specimen signifies: live attenuated yellow fever vaccine strain. PBMCs were isolated from peripheral blood using a standard Ficoll-Paque protocol. Dynabeads CD4 and CD8 positive selection kits were used to isolate the CD4 and CD8 T-cell fractions. TriZol was used to extract RNA from bulk PBMCs, CD4 and CD8 fractions, and dextramer-positive and dextramer-negative fractions. Synthesis of TCR cDNA relied on 5'RACE template switching, a step that introduced a universal primer site along with unique molecular identifiers. Priming of cDNA synthesis was performed from both the TCR alpha and TCR beta constant segments. Library amplification used two PCR steps, and the second PCR step added sample barcodes and sequencing adapters. Sequencing of libraries was performed on Illumina HiSeq 2500 (2x100 bp) or NovaSeq (2x150 bp). The authors' pipeline ran thus. MIGEC handled demultiplexing of reads and collapsing into UMI consensus sequences, while MiXCR performed V(D)J alignment. Clonotypes responding to the vaccine were identified with edgeR on replicate PBMC samples, with the criteria of FDR below 0.01 and a log2 fold change above 5 up to day 15. Bulk clonotypes were assigned CD4 or CD8 identity according to which sequenced CD4 or CD8 repertoire held them at higher abundance. TCRdb applied fastp at Q25 and MiXCR to the public reads, then kept only in-frame beta chains. Each entry is one CDR3 protein sequence, shown with its most common DNA and genes. The V and J calls were not made by the authors but by TCRdb's processing. Counted in this sample were 200,000 to 300,000 distinct CDR3 sequences; 10% to 15% of them appeared once. Less than 0.55% of the sample goes to the ten largest clones.

The chain is encoded by TRBV6-5 joined to TRBJ2-1, and TRBD2 aligns with 13 junction nucleotides. The material sequenced was CD4+ T cells sorted from PBMCs, taken 45 days after the yellow fever booster vaccination. The source is a man aged 30 to 45 who received the YFV17D yellow fever vaccine. In nucleotides, the sequence is TGTGCCAGCAGTTACTTTACTAGCGGGAGGGCCTTAACGGAGTTCTTC. Its protein is CASSYFTSGRALTEFF.